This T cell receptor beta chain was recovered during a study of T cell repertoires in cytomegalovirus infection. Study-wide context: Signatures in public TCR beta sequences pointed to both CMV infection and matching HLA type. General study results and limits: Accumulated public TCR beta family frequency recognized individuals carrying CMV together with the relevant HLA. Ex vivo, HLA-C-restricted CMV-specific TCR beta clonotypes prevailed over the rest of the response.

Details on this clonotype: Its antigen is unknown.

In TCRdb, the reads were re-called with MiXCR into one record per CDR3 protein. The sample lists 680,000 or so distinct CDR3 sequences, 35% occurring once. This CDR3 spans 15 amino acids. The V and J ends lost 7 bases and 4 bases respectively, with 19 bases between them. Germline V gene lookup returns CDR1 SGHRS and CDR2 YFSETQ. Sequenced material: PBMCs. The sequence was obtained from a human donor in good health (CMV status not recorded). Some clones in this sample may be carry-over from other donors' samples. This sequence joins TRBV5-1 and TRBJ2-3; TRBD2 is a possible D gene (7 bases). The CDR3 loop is CASRLEGGLPDTQYF. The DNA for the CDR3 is TGCGCCAGCCGCCTAGAGGGGGGGCTGCCAGATACGCAGTATTTT.